A selection of T cell receptor beta chains follows, all from one sample in a study of T cells in localized non-small cell lung cancer. Data came from immunoSEQ multiplex PCR; TCRdb stores just in-frame clones and leaves some out. The sample holds about 2,500 clones, less than 30% seen once. Sequenced here: normal lung tissue next to the tumor, sampled before any cancer treatment. The receptors were sampled from a man aged 35-75 years with stage II squamous cell lung carcinoma. Both conserved end residues are part of each CDR3. A D gene is named only where the DNA matches it firmly. A row's size may be missing; if present it is once, few, many or a size class.

NA | TRBJ2-5 | TRBV6-8 | NA | CASSSPPGLQETQYF | TGTGCCAGCAGTTCCCCGCCGGGCCTTCAAGAGACCCAGTACTTC
TRBD2 | TRBJ2-1 | TRBV5-8 | few | CASSTRTSGHNEQFF | TGTGCCAGCAGCACACGGACTAGCGGGCACAATGAGCAGTTCTTC
TRBD2 | TRBJ2-5 | TRBV10-2 | NA | CASSGSYGTSGKETQYF | TGCGCCAGCAGTGGATCCTACGGGACTAGCGGGAAAGAGACCCAGTACTTC
TRBD2 | TRBJ2-3 | TRBV6-8 | few | CASRRRTSLGTDTQYF | TGTGCCAGCAGACGACGGACTAGCCTTGGCACAGATACGCAGTATTTT
TRBD1 | TRBJ2-7 | TRBV10-2 | few | CASSLIARQGWREQYF | TGCGCCAGCAGCTTGATTGCGAGACAGGGATGGAGGGAGCAGTACTTC
NA | TRBJ1-4 | TRBV25-1 | NA | CASSEGAASNEKLFF | TGTGCCAGCAGTGAAGGGGCAGCTTCTAATGAAAAACTGTTTTTT
NA | TRBJ1-1 | TRBV6-8 | few | CAISADGLFTEAFF | TGTGCCATCAGTGCCGACGGGTTGTTCACTGAAGCTTTCTTT
NA | TRBJ2-7 | TRBV11-3 | NA | CASSLVGSAAGQYF | TGTGCCAGCAGCTTAGTAGGCTCCGCGGCGGGGCAGTACTTC
NA | TRBJ2-7 | TRBV12-5 | NA | CASGTTGYEQYF | TGTGCTAGTGGTACGACAGGCTACGAGCAGTACTTC
NA | TRBJ1-2 | TRBV14 | NA | CASSQSQRRGGYTF | TGTGCCAGCAGTCAATCTCAACGGCGCGGAGGCTACACCTTC
TRBD1 | TRBJ1-6 | TRBV28 | NA | CASGEGQGLQSPLHF | TGTGCCAGCGGAGAAGGACAGGGCTTACAATCACCCCTCCACTTT
NA | TRBJ1-6 | TRBV10-3 | few | CAISESRGLGPNSPLHF | TGTGCCATCAGTGAGTCGAGGGGGTTGGGCCCAAATTCACCCCTCCACTTT
NA | TRBJ2-7 | TRBV1 | NA | CASSQDPGTSGEQYF | TGCGCCAGCAGCCAAGATCCCGGGACTAGCGGGGAGCAGTACTTC
NA | TRBJ1-2 | TRBV23-1 | medium-sized | CASSQELQGPYGYTF | TGCGCCAGCAGCCAAGAACTCCAGGGACCCTATGGCTACACCTTC
TRBD2 | TRBJ2-2 | TRBV11-1 | NA | CASSQEASGYTGELFF | TGTGCCAGCAGCCAAGAGGCTAGCGGGTACACCGGGGAGCTGTTTTTT
TRBD1 | TRBJ2-1 | TRBV12-5 | NA | CASGLVRQGTASNNEQFF | TGTGCTAGTGGTTTGGTACGTCAAGGGACAGCTAGTAACAATGAGCAGTTCTTC
NA | TRBJ2-3 | TRBV19 | few | CASISSAARIPDTQYF | TGTGCCAGTATTTCCTCCGCTGCTAGAATCCCAGATACGCAGTATTTT
TRBD2 | TRBJ2-1 | TRBV11-3 | NA | CASSQSGGFRDEQFF | TGTGCCAGCAGCCAAAGCGGGGGCTTTCGGGATGAGCAGTTCTTC
TRBD2 | TRBJ2-7 | TRBV11-3 | few | CASSLVASGGWEQYF | TGTGCCAGCAGCTTAGTGGCTAGCGGGGGGTGGGAGCAGTACTTC
NA | TRBJ2-7 | TRBV14 | NA | CASSRTDSYEQYF | TGTGCCAGCAGCCGGACGGACTCCTACGAGCAGTACTTC
TRBD1 | TRBJ2-2 | TRBV11-3 | large | CASSRPGQGTGELFF | TGTGCCAGCAGCCGACCGGGACAGGGCACCGGGGAGCTGTTTTTT
NA | TRBJ1-2 | TRBV25-1 | NA | CASSPQGRYGYTF | TGTGCCAGCAGTCCTCAGGGGCGTTATGGCTACACCTTC
TRBD1 | TRBJ2-1 | TRBV5-1 | NA | CASSLGQSSYNEQFF | TGCGCCAGCAGCCTGGGACAGAGCTCCTACAATGAGCAGTTCTTC
NA | TRBJ1-1 | TRBV19 | large | CASSINLNTEAFF | TGTGCCAGTAGTATAAACCTGAACACTGAAGCTTTCTTT
TRBD1 | TRBJ1-2 | TRBV11-3 | NA | CASSLVGTGDGYTF | TGTGCCAGCAGCTTAGTGGGGACAGGGGACGGCTACACCTTC
NA | TRBJ2-5 | TRBV29-1 | few | CSAVAGQETQYF | TGCAGCGCTGTTGCTGGGCAAGAGACCCAGTACTTC
TRBD1 | TRBJ1-2 | TRBV12-5 | once | CASGLGTGNYGYTF | TGTGCTAGTGGTTTGGGGACAGGGAACTATGGCTACACCTTC
NA | TRBJ1-2 | TRBV19 | NA | CASTPSGPRGYGYTF | TGTGCCAGTACCCCCTCGGGCCCAAGGGGCTATGGCTACACCTTC
TRBD2 | TRBJ2-1 | TRBV11-3 | few | CASSLGGLAETYNEQFF | TGTGCCAGCAGCTTAGGGGGACTAGCGGAGACCTACAATGAGCAGTTCTTC
TRBD1 | TRBJ1-2 | TRBV6-8 | medium-sized | CASSYPPQGAYTF | TGTGCCAGCAGTTACCCCCCACAGGGGGCCTACACCTTC
TRBD2 | TRBJ2-3 | TRBV11-3 | medium-sized | CASSFPGQGLAGVDTDTQYF | TGTGCCAGCAGCTTCCCAGGCCAGGGACTAGCGGGAGTAGACACAGATACGCAGTATTTT
TRBD1 | TRBJ2-5 | TRBV5-1 | NA | CASSFGTGSLQQETQYF | TGCGCCAGCAGCTTTGGGACAGGGTCTCTCCAACAAGAGACCCAGTACTTC
TRBD2 | TRBJ2-3 | TRBV11-3 | few | CASSSGLATDTQYF | TGTGCCAGCAGCTCGGGACTAGCCACAGATACGCAGTATTTT
TRBD2 | TRBJ2-1 | TRBV6-8 | NA | CASSPTSGGADEQFF | TGTGCCAGCAGCCCGACTAGCGGGGGGGCCGATGAGCAGTTCTTC
TRBD1 | TRBJ2-1 | TRBV6-8 | few | CASSYSGQGNNEQFF | TGTGCCAGCAGTTATTCGGGACAGGGCAACAATGAGCAGTTCTTC
NA | TRBJ2-7 | TRBV28 | NA | CASSLYGGGEQYF | TGTGCCAGCAGTTTATATGGGGGCGGGGAGCAGTACTTC
TRBD2 | TRBJ2-7 | TRBV6-7 | few | CASSYSETSGTSYEQYF | TGTGCCAGCAGTTACTCGGAAACTAGCGGTACCTCCTACGAGCAGTACTTC
TRBD2 | TRBJ2-1 | TRBV6-8 | NA | CAISDGLAGDNEQFF | TGTGCCATCAGCGATGGACTAGCGGGGGACAATGAGCAGTTCTTC
TRBD2 | TRBJ2-7 | TRBV11-3 | medium-sized | CASSLYLSGGRYIDHEQYF | TGTGCCAGCAGCTTGTACCTTAGCGGGGGTCGATACATCGACCACGAGCAGTACTTC
NA | TRBJ1-5 | TRBV19 | NA | CASSPQGRTSNQPQHF | TGTGCCAGTAGTCCTCAGGGGCGGACTAGCAATCAGCCCCAGCATTTT
TRBD1 | TRBJ2-5 | TRBV18 | NA | CASSQQGRETQYF | TGTGCCAGCTCTCAACAGGGGAGAGAGACCCAGTACTTC
TRBD2 | TRBJ2-1 | TRBV19 | NA | CASSPLTSGRAGEQFF | TGTGCCAGTAGTCCCCTTACTAGCGGGAGGGCAGGGGAGCAGTTCTTC
NA | TRBJ2-6 | TRBV5-1 | NA | CASSHRGGGTNSGANVLTF | TGCGCCAGCAGCCATAGAGGTGGCGGGACGAACTCTGGGGCCAACGTCCTGACTTTC
NA | TRBJ2-5 | TRBV28 | few | CASSPRDRLSQYF | TGTGCCAGCAGTCCCCGGGACCGGTTGTCCCAGTACTTC
NA | TRBJ1-1 | TRBV30 | few | CAWSAWGYTEAFF | TGTGCCTGGAGTGCTTGGGGGTACACTGAAGCTTTCTTT
NA | TRBJ2-3 | TRBV6-8 | medium-sized | CASSLSVTDTQYF | TGTGCCAGCTCGCTTAGCGTCACAGATACGCAGTATTTT
NA | TRBJ2-5 | TRBV28 | NA | CASSFFATTTGSMQETQYF | TGTGCCAGCAGTTTCTTCGCAACTACGACAGGATCGATGCAAGAGACCCAGTACTTC
NA | TRBJ1-1 | TRBV28 | few | CAIYGGGDTEAFF | TGTGCCATCTATGGTGGGGGTGACACTGAAGCTTTCTTT
TRBD1 | TRBJ1-1 | TRBV30 | once | CAWLPRETGKAFF | TGTGCCTGGCTTCCTCGAGAGACAGGGAAAGCTTTCTTT
NA | TRBJ2-3 | TRBV19 | few | CASSPTEFDTDTQYF | TGTGCCAGTAGTCCGACAGAGTTCGACACAGATACGCAGTATTTT
NA | TRBJ2-7 | TRBV11-3 | medium-sized | CASSLPWSTEHEQYF | TGTGCCAGCAGCTTACCTTGGAGCACAGAGCACGAGCAGTACTTC
TRBD2 | TRBJ2-5 | TRBV19 | NA | CASSNPSGRTQETQYF | TGTGCCAGTAGTAATCCTAGCGGGAGGACTCAAGAGACCCAGTACTTC
NA | TRBJ1-2 | TRBV18 | NA | CASSPPGPAHGYTF | TGTGCCAGCTCACCACCGGGGCCAGCTCATGGCTACACCTTC
NA | TRBJ2-7 | TRBV6-8 | few | CASSSPGSSYEQYF | TGTGCCAGCAGTTCCCCGGGGTCCTCCTACGAGCAGTACTTC